This entry lists 9 T cell receptor beta chains sequenced from one sample in a study of blood T cell repertoires in COVID-19. This table comes from immunoSEQ multiplex PCR, and its TCRdb copy is limited to in-frame clones, with some not included. The sample has about 100,000 clones, 90% to 95% seen once. The material sequenced was peripheral blood. These receptors were obtained from a man aged 50-59 years with active COVID-19.

J is TRBJ2-7 and V is TRBV5-1, with TRBD2 matching over 11 bases. The CDR3 runs 16 residues. The V segment lost 4 bases and the J segment 4 bases; nucleotides outside the gene matches: 10. Germline-derived CDR1 and CDR2 are SGHRS and YFSETQ. The CDR3, as DNA: TGCGCCAGCAGCCCCTCCGGGACTAGCGGATCATACGAGCAGTACGTC. Amino acids: CASSPSGTSGSYEQYV.

V usage is TRBV11-2 and J usage is TRBJ2-5; D not certain. Germline V gives CDR1 SGHAT, CDR2 FQNNGV. V was clipped by 5 bases and J by 1 base, with 11 bases between them. This CDR3 has 14 amino acids. CDR3 protein: CASSASRIQETQYF. The CDR3 region has the DNA TGTGCCAGCAGCGCAAGCAGGATCCAAGAGACCCAGTACTTC.

The V call is TRBV30, the J call TRBJ2-1, with D uncertain. Looked up from germline, CDR1 is GTSNPN and CDR2 is SVGIG (reference sequence). Trimming removed 2 bases at V and 9 bases at J, with 11 bases between. This CDR3 spans 12 amino acids. CDR3 in amino acids: CAWSTNAVEQFF. CDR3 bases: TGTGCCTGGAGTACTAACGCGGTTGAGCAGTTCTTC.

The V call is TRBV3-1 (or the pseudogene TRBV3-2), the J call TRBJ2-5, with D perhaps TRBD2 (5 bases). This CDR3 has 17 residues. V lost 0 bases to trimming and J lost 2 bases, with 16 bases between them. CDR1 is LGHDT, CDR2 YNNKEL, per germline (reference sequence). CDR3 sequence: CASSQDQPMGEQETQYF. In DNA, the CDR3 is TGTGCCAGCAGCCAAGACCAACCAATGGGAGAACAAGAGACCCAGTACTTC.

The gene calls are TRBV5-4 and TRBJ1-2; TRBD1 matches at 12 bases. Germline V gene lookup returns CDR1 SGHNT and CDR2 YYREEE (reference sequence). J lost 8 bases, V lost 1 base, and 6 bases had no gene match. The CDR3 covers 15 residues. The CDR3 DNA sequence: TGTGCCAGCAGCTTGCCCGGGACAGGGGGCCTAGGCTACACCTTC. Protein product: CASSLPGTGGLGYTF.

The chain has TRBV7-9 and TRBJ2-1; 7 bases are a match to TRBD1. The CDR3 has 15 amino acids. With 4 bases clipped from V and 2 bases from J, the junction kept 5 bases outside the gene matches. Germline CDR1 SEHNR, CDR2 FQNEAQ (reference sequence). CDR3 sequence: CASSSTGTAYNEQFF. The CDR3, as DNA: TGTGCCAGCAGCTCGACAGGGACAGCCTACAATGAGCAGTTCTTC. The complete variable domain, with remaining parts taken from reference TRBV7-9 and TRBJ2-1, reads DTGVSQNPRHKITKRGQNVTFRCDPISEHNRLYWYRQTLGQGPEFLTYFQNEAQLEKSRLLSDRFSAERPKGSFSTLEIQRTEQGDSAMYLCASSSTGTAYNEQFFGPGTRLTVL.

This clone has a single count. The chain combines TRBV11-2 with TRBJ1-2; 11 bases align to TRBD1. The CDR3 covers 19 residues. V dropped 0 bases and J dropped 2; count of bases not matched to a gene: 11. Germline V gene data show CDR1 as SGHAT and CDR2 as FQNNGV. The CDR3 reads CASSLERTGGAGTNYGYTF. The CDR3 DNA reads as TGTGCCAGCAGCTTAGAGAGGACAGGGGGCGCGGGTACAAACTATGGCTACACCTTC.

The rearrangement links TRBV7-3 to TRBJ2-1; D gene uncertain. This CDR3 region has 15 residues. The germline V gene encodes CDR1 SGHTA and CDR2 FQGTGA. V was cut by 1 base and J by 6 bases, with 13 bases left in between. The CDR3 DNA is TGTGCCAGCAGCTTAATGGCTAGTGAGTCCAATGAGCAGTTCTTC. Protein sequence: CASSLMASESNEQFF.

This chain links TRBV18 with TRBJ2-3, with D tentatively TRBD2 (6 bases). Germline-derived CDR1 and CDR2 are KGHSH and LQKENI. This CDR3 has 15 amino acids. Between the trimmed V and J ends, which lost 2 bases and 0 bases, there was a span of 9 bases. CDR3 coding DNA: TGTGCCAGCTCACCATTTGCGGGGAGCACAGATACGCAGTATTTT. Protein sequence: CASSPFAGSTDTQYF.